A selection of T cell receptor beta chains follows, all from one sample in a study of T cell responses to AZD1222 COVID-19 vaccine. Sequenced by immunoSEQ multiplex PCR; TCRdb stores in-frame clones only, minus some. The data contain about 100,000 clones, about 86% of them singletons. This specimen consisted of peripheral blood, obtained on day 0 of AZD1222 vaccination. Every receptor here comes from an adult in good health. The CDR3 runs from the conserved cysteine through the conserved F or W. A D gene is named only where the DNA matches it firmly. Clone sizes are given selectively: once, few, many, or a class where the clone is expanded.

v_call: TRBV4-3
d_call: NA
clone_size: NA
j_call: TRBJ2-3
cdr3_nt: TGCGCCAGCAGCCAAGGCGGAGGACGGTCAGATACGCAGTATTTT
cdr3_aa: CASSQGGGRSDTQYF

v_call: TRBV28
d_call: NA
clone_size: NA
j_call: TRBJ1-5
cdr3_nt: TGTGCCAGCATCGATCGAAGCAATCAGCCCCAGCATTTT
cdr3_aa: CASIDRSNQPQHF

v_call: TRBV18
d_call: NA
clone_size: NA
j_call: TRBJ1-5
cdr3_nt: TGTGCCAGCTCACTCAGGGAACTCAATCAGCCCCAGCATTTT
cdr3_aa: CASSLRELNQPQHF

v_call: TRBV4-1
d_call: NA
clone_size: NA
j_call: TRBJ2-1
cdr3_nt: TGCGCCAGCAGCCAGGCTGCGGGCTCAGCGAAGGGTTTCTTC
cdr3_aa: CASSQAAGSAKGFF

v_call: TRBV2
d_call: NA
clone_size: NA
j_call: TRBJ1-6
cdr3_nt: TGTGCCGGGGGAGTAAATTCACCCCTCCACTTT
cdr3_aa: CAGGVNSPLHF

v_call: TRBV11-2
d_call: TRBD2
clone_size: few
j_call: TRBJ2-1
cdr3_nt: TGTGCCAGCAGCGGCACAAGCGGGAGCTCCTACAATGAGCAGTTCTTC
cdr3_aa: CASSGTSGSSYNEQFF

v_call: TRBV27
d_call: TRBD1
clone_size: NA
j_call: TRBJ1-2
cdr3_nt: TGTGCCAGCAGTTCCTCGACAGGGAGGGATGGCTACACCTTC
cdr3_aa: CASSSSTGRDGYTF

v_call: TRBV18
d_call: NA
clone_size: NA
j_call: TRBJ1-5
cdr3_nt: TGTGCCAGCTCAGAGAAGAGCAATCAGCCCCAGCATTTT
cdr3_aa: CASSEKSNQPQHF

v_call: TRBV28
d_call: TRBD2
clone_size: NA
j_call: TRBJ2-7
cdr3_nt: TGTGCCAGCAGTGCAGCCGGGACTAGCTCCTACGAGCAGTACTTC
cdr3_aa: CASSAAGTSSYEQYF

v_call: TRBV18
d_call: TRBD2
clone_size: NA
j_call: TRBJ2-1
cdr3_nt: TGTGCCAGCTCACCACCCATGGTGTCGGGGACTAGAAATGAGCAGTTCTTC
cdr3_aa: CASSPPMVSGTRNEQFF

v_call: TRBV3-1/TRBV3-2
d_call: NA
clone_size: NA
j_call: TRBJ1-1
cdr3_nt: TGTGCCAGCAGAGAACAGGGTGCGAACACTGAAGCTTTCTTT
cdr3_aa: CASREQGANTEAFF

v_call: TRBV7-9
d_call: TRBD2
clone_size: NA
j_call: TRBJ2-1
cdr3_nt: TGTGCCAGCAGCTCGGGACTAGGCTACACTGAGCAGTTCTTC
cdr3_aa: CASSSGLGYTEQFF

v_call: TRBV5-1
d_call: NA
clone_size: few
j_call: TRBJ2-7
cdr3_nt: TGCGCCAGCAGCTTGGTCGGGGGGCTCTACGAGCAGTACTTC
cdr3_aa: CASSLVGGLYEQYF

v_call: TRBV5-6
d_call: NA
clone_size: NA
j_call: TRBJ1-4
cdr3_nt: TGTGCCAGCAGCTTGACACCTAACAACCAGGGTGAAAAACTGTTTTTT
cdr3_aa: CASSLTPNNQGEKLFF

v_call: TRBV5-4
d_call: TRBD1
clone_size: NA
j_call: TRBJ1-6
cdr3_nt: TGTGCCAGCAGCCTTGACAGGGGGTTTAATTCACCCCTCCACTTT
cdr3_aa: CASSLDRGFNSPLHF

v_call: TRBV10-3
d_call: NA
clone_size: NA
j_call: TRBJ2-1
cdr3_nt: TGTGCCATCAGTCGGGGCAACGGGCGTGACAATGAGCAGTTCTTC
cdr3_aa: CAISRGNGRDNEQFF

v_call: TRBV10-2
d_call: NA
clone_size: few
j_call: TRBJ2-7
cdr3_nt: TGCGCCAGCAGTGAGTCGTGGGGTCCCTACGAGCAGTACTTC
cdr3_aa: CASSESWGPYEQYF

v_call: TRBV13
d_call: NA
clone_size: once
j_call: TRBJ2-1
cdr3_nt: TGTGCCAGCAGCTTAGGGGGGGTCTTACACAATGAGCAGTTCTTC
cdr3_aa: CASSLGGVLHNEQFF

v_call: TRBV15
d_call: NA
clone_size: once
j_call: TRBJ1-3
cdr3_nt: TGTGCCACCAGCAGAGATATCAGGGCCAGGGGTCTACCTTTTGGAAACACCATATATTTT
cdr3_aa: CATSRDIRARGLPFGNTIYF

v_call: TRBV4-2
d_call: NA
clone_size: NA
j_call: TRBJ2-1
cdr3_nt: TGTGCCAGCAGCCGCCAGAGAGACGGGCAGAATGAGCAGTTCTTC
cdr3_aa: CASSRQRDGQNEQFF

v_call: TRBV27
d_call: NA
clone_size: NA
j_call: TRBJ2-7
cdr3_nt: TGTGCCAGCAGTCCGTGGACAGTTCCTTACGAGCAGTACTTC
cdr3_aa: CASSPWTVPYEQYF

v_call: TRBV6-5
d_call: NA
clone_size: NA
j_call: TRBJ1-2
cdr3_nt: TGTGCCATCAACCTGCCGGGCGGCTACACCTTC
cdr3_aa: CAINLPGGYTF

v_call: TRBV29-1
d_call: NA
clone_size: NA
j_call: TRBJ1-2
cdr3_nt: TGCAGCGTTGTGAAGGGACTCCCCTATGGCTACACCTTC
cdr3_aa: CSVVKGLPYGYTF

v_call: TRBV6-2/TRBV6-3
d_call: NA
clone_size: NA
j_call: TRBJ1-5
cdr3_nt: TGTGCCAGCAGTTACTCGGGCAGGGGTTCTCTCGGGCCCCAGCATTTT
cdr3_aa: CASSYSGRGSLGPQHF

v_call: TRBV18
d_call: TRBD1
clone_size: NA
j_call: TRBJ1-1
cdr3_nt: TGTGCCAGCTCACCAATCGGGACAGCTGAAGCTTTCTTT
cdr3_aa: CASSPIGTAEAFF

v_call: TRBV27
d_call: NA
clone_size: NA
j_call: TRBJ2-7
cdr3_nt: TGTGCCAGCACCCCTGTCACTAGTGGTCCCCACGAGCAGTACTTC
cdr3_aa: CASTPVTSGPHEQYF

v_call: TRBV27
d_call: NA
clone_size: NA
j_call: TRBJ1-1
cdr3_nt: TGTGCCAGCAGTTTACATCGGGTGGGACCGAACACTGAAGCTTTCTTT
cdr3_aa: CASSLHRVGPNTEAFF

v_call: TRBV11-2
d_call: TRBD1
clone_size: NA
j_call: TRBJ2-7
cdr3_nt: TGTGCCAGCAGCCGCCCGGGAACAGGGGGATCTTACGAGCAGTACTTC
cdr3_aa: CASSRPGTGGSYEQYF